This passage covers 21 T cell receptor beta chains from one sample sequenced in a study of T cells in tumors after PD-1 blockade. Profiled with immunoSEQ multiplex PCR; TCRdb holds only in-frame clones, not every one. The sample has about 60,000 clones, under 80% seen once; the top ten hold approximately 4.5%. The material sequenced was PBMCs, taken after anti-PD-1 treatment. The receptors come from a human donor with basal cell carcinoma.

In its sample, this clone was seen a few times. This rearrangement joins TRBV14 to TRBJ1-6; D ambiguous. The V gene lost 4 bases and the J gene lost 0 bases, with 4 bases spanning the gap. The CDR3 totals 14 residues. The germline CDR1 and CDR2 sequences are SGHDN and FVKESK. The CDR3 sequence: CASSRTSYNSPLHF. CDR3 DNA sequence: TGTGCCAGCAGCCGGACCTCCTATAATTCACCCCTCCACTTT. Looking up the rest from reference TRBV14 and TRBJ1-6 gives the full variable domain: EAGVTQFPSHSVIEKGQTVTLRCDPISGHDNLYWYRRVMGKEIKFLLHFVKESKQDESGMPNNRFLAERTGGTYSTLKVQPAELEDSGVYFCASSRTSYNSPLHFGNGTRLTVT.

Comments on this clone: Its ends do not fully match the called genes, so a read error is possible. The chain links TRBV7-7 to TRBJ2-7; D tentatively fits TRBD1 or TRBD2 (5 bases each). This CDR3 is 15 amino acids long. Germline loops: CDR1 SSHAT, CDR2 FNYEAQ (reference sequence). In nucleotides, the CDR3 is TGTGCTAGCAGCTTAGCGTCCGGGGCGACCTACGAGCAGTACTTC. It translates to CASSLASGATYEQYF. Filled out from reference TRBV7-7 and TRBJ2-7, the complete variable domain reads GAGVSQSPRYKVTKRGQDVTLRCDPISSHATLYWYQQALGQGPEFLTYFNYEAQPDKSGLPSDRFSAERPEGSISTLTIQRTEQRDSAMYRCASSLASGATYEQYFGPGTRLTVT.

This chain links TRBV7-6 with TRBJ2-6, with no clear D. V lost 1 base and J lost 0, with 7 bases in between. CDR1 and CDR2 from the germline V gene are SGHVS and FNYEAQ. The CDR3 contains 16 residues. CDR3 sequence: CASSLVRSSGANVLTF. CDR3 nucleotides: TGTGCCAGCAGCTTAGTCCGGAGCTCTGGGGCCAACGTCCTGACTTTC.

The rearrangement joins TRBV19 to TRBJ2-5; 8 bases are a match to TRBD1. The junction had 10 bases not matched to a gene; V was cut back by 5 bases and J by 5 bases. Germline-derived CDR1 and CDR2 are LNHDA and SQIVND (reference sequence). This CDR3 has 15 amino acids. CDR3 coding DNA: TGTGCCAGTAGTCCCTTCGGACAGGGACGGGAGACCCAGTACTTC. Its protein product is CASSPFGQGRETQYF.

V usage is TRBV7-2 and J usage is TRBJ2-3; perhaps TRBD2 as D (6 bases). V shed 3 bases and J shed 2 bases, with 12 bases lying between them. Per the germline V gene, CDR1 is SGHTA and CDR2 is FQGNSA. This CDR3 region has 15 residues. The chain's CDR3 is CASSFYAGITDTQYF. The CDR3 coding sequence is TGTGCCAGCAGCTTTTATGCGGGAATCACAGATACGCAGTATTTT.

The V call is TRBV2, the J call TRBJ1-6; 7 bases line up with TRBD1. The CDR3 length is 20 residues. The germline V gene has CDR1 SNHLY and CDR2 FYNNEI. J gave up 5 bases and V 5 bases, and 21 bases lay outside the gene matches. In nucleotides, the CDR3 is TGTGCCAGCAGTAAATTCCCCTCGGGATCAGGGACAGACCATAATTCACCCCTCCACTTT. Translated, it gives CASSKFPSGSGTDHNSPLHF.

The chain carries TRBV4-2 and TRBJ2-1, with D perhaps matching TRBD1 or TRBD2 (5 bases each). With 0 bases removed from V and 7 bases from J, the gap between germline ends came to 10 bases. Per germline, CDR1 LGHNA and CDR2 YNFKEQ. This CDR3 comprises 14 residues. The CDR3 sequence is CASSQEMRGNEQFF. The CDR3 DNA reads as TGTGCCAGCAGCCAAGAGATGAGGGGAAATGAGCAGTTCTTC.

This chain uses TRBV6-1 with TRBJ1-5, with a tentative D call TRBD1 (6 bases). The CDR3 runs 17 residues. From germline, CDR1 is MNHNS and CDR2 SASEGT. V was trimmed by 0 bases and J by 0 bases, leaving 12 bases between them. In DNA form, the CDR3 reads TGTGCCAGCAGTGAAGCGCGGGACACCCTTAGCAATCAGCCCCAGCATTTT. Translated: CASSEARDTLSNQPQHF.

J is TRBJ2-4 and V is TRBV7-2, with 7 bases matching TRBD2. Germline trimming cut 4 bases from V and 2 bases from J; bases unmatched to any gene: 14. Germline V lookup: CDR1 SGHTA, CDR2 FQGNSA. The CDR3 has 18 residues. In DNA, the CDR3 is TGTGCCAGCAGCTCCCAGCTCGCCGGGGGGAAAACCAAAAACATTCAGTACTTC. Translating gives CASSSQLAGGKTKNIQYF.

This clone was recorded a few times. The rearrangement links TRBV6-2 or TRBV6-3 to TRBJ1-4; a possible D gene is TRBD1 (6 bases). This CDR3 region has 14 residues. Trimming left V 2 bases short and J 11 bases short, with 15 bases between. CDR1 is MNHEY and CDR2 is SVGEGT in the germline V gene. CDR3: CASSYPPRGRKLFF. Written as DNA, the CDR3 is TGTGCCAGCAGTTACCCGCCTAGGGGGAGGAAACTGTTTTTT.

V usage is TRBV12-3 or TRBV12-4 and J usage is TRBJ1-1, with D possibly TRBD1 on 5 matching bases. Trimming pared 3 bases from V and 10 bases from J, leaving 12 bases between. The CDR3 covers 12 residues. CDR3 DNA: TGTGCCAGCAGTTTGGGTTTCCAGGGAGCTTTCTTT. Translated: CASSLGFQGAFF.

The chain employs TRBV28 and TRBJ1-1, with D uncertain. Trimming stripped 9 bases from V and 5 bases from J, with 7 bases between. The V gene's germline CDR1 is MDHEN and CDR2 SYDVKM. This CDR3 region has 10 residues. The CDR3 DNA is TGTGCCAGGGATGATACTGAAGCTTTCTTT. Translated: CARDDTEAFF.

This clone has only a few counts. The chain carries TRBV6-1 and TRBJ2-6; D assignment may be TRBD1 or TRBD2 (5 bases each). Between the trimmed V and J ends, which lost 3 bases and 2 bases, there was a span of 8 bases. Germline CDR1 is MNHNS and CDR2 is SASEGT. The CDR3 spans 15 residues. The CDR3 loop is CASSDWGPGANVLTF. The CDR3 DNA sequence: TGTGCCAGCAGTGATTGGGGACCTGGGGCCAACGTCCTGACTTTC.

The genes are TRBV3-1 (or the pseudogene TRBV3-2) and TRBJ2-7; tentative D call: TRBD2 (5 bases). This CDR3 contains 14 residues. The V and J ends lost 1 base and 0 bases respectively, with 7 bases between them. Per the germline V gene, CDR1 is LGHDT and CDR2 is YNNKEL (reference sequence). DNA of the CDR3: TGTGCCAGCAGCCAAGCCCGGGACTCCTACGAGCAGTACTTC. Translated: CASSQARDSYEQYF.

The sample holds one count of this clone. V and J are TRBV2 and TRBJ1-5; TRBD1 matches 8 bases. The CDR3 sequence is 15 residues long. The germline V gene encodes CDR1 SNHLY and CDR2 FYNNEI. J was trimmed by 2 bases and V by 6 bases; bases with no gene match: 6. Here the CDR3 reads CASSASQGGNQPQHF. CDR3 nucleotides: TGTGCCAGCAGCGCCTCACAGGGGGGCAATCAGCCCCAGCATTTT.

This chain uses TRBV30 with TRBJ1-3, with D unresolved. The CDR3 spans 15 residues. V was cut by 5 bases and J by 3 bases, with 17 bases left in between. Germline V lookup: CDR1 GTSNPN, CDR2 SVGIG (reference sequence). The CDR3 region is CAWAAWGLGGNTIYF. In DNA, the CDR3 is TGTGCCTGGGCCGCCTGGGGTCTGGGTGGAAACACCATATATTTT.

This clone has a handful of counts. This CDR3 is CATSRDRVSYGYTF. The CDR3 nucleotides read TGTGCCACCAGCAGGGACAGGGTGAGCTATGGCTACACCTTC. The rearrangement uses TRBV15 and TRBJ1-2; TRBD1 matches at 8 bases. This CDR3 is 14 amino acids long. Trimming at V came to 3 bases and at J to 4 bases, leaving 4 bases not matched to a gene. CDR1 is LNHNV, CDR2 YYDKDF, per germline (reference sequence).

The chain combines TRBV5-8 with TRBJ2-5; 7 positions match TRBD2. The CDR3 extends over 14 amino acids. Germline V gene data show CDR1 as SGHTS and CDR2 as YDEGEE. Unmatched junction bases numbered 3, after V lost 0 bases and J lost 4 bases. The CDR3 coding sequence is TGTGCCAGCAGCTTGGGGGGAGGGCCAGAGACCCAGTACTTC. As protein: CASSLGGGPETQYF.

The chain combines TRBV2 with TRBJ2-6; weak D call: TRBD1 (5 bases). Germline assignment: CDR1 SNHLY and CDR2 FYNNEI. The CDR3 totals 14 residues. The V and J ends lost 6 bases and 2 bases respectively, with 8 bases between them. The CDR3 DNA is TGTGCCAGCAGCTCCAGGGCTGGGGCCAACGTCCTGACTTTC. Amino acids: CASSSRAGANVLTF.

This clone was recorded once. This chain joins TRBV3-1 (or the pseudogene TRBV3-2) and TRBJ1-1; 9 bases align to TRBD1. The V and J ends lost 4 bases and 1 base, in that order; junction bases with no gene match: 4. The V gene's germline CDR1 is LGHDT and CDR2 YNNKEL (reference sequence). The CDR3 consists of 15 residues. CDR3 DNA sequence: TGTGCCAGCAGCCTTACAGGGGGCCGGAACACTGAAGCTTTCTTT. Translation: CASSLTGGRNTEAFF.

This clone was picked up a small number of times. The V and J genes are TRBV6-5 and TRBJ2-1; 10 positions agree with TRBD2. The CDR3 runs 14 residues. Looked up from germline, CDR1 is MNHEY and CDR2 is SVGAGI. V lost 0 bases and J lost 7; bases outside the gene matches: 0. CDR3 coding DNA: TGTGCCAGCAGTTACTCGACTAGCGGGAATGAGCAGTTCTTC. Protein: CASSYSTSGNEQFF.